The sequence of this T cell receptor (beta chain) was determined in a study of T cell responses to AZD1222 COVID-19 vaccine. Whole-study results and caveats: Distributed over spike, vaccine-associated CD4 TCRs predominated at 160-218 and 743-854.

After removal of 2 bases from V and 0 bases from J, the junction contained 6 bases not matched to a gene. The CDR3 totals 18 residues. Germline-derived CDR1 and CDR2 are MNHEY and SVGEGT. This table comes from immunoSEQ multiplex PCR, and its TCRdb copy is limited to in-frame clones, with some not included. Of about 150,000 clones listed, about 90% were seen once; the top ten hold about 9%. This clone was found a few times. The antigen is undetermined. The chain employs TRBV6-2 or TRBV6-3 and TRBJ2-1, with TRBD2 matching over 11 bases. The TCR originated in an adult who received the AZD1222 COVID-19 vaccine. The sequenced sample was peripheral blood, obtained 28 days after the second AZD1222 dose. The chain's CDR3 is CASSYGGLAASSYNEQFF. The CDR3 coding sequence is TGTGCCAGCAGTTACGGGGGACTAGCGGCGAGCTCCTACAATGAGCAGTTCTTC.